Sequencing of this TCR beta chain was carried out in a study of OX40 agonist ivuxolimab in advanced cancers. About the research overall: In this cohort, patients received ivuxolimab, an agonistic anti-OX40 (CD134) antibody. The dose-escalation cohort had hepatocellular carcinoma, melanoma, renal cell or head and neck cancer.

Germline CDR1 and CDR2: MNHEY and SVGAGI. V lost 2 bases and J 0 bases, leaving 13 bases between the germline ends. The CDR3 sequence is 16 residues long. Study outcomes and limitations: Clonal expansion was among the lowest in partial responders at 0.1-3.0 mg/kg, especially CD8+. Nonresponders included some who also had low normalized T-cell clonal expansion.

This table comes from immunoSEQ multiplex PCR, and its TCRdb copy is limited to in-frame clones, with some not included. The data hold tens of thousands of clones, with 85% to 95% observed a single time. Worth noting for this clone: Its antigen is undetermined.

The chain combines TRBV6-5 with TRBJ1-1, with a possible D match to TRBD1 (5 bases). The TCR sequence derives from an adult with an advanced solid tumor such as melanoma, head and neck, liver or kidney cancer. This specimen was CD4+ or CD8+ T cells sorted from blood, taken in a trial of the OX40 agonist ivuxolimab. The CDR3 DNA is TGTGCCAGCAGTTACATGACAGCTCATATGAACACTGAAGCTTTCTTT. It yields the protein CASSYMTAHMNTEAFF.